These 16 T cell receptor beta chains were sequenced from one sample in a study of human T cells and chemical hapten exposure (dated by TCRdb to the early 2020s). The time point tag for this specimen amounts to: patch test 2, 6 weeks after DPC sensitization. This specimen's treatment or condition label, interpreted: therapeutic diphenylcyclopropenone sensitization with weekly scalp DPC. The method behind the library was RACE. Sequencing instrument: NextSeq 500. TCRdb ran its own pipeline on the public reads, namely fastp trimming at Q25 and MiXCR clone calling, and kept in-frame beta chains. Here each entry gathers all rows of one CDR3 protein and keeps the most common genes and DNA. Here the sample has more than 70,000 distinct CDR3 sequences; 11% occur a single time. 1.6% of the sample rests with the top ten. The starting material was whole blood, obtained in connection with sensitization to the hapten diphenylcyclopropenone (DPC). These receptors all stem from a man aged 18-30 years with alopecia areata. Some clones in this sample may be carry-over from other donors' samples.

This clonotype was recorded a few times. The chain links TRBV12-2 to TRBJ2-7; the D call in the table, TRBD1, was not verified against the DNA. TRBV12-2 has pseudogene status. The CDR3 contains 18 residues. The CDR3 loop reads CASRLKDRADPSSYEQYF. The CDR3 DNA reads TGTGCAAGTCGCTTAAAGGACAGGGCAGACCCCTCGTCCTACGAGCAGTACTTC.

This clonotype was picked up many times. The V gene is TRBV7-9, the J gene TRBJ2-3, with a possible D match to TRBD1 (5 bases). Germline V CDR1 and CDR2: SEHNR, FQNEAQ (reference sequence). Trimming cost V 6 bases and J 6 bases, with 10 bases left between them. This CDR3 has 12 amino acids. CDR3: CASSTAGDTQYF. CDR3 in DNA: TGTGCCAGCAGTACCGCAGGGGATACGCAGTATTTT.

This clonotype has a count of ten or more. For the CDR3, the DNA is TGTGCCAGCAGCTTAATACAGGGGGCAGGCGATACGCAGTATTTT. It encodes CASSLIQGAGDTQYF. This sequence joins TRBV7-3 and TRBJ2-3, with 9 bases lining up with TRBD1. The CDR3 contains 15 residues. The junction had 5 bases not matched to a gene; V was cut back by 1 base and J by 6 bases. Germline V gene lookup returns CDR1 SGHTA and CDR2 FQGTGA.

This clonotype appeared a few times. This chain connects TRBV11-1 to TRBJ1-1; tentatively, D is TRBD1 (5 bases). The germline V and J ends were trimmed by 5 bases and 9 bases, with 13 bases remaining between them. This CDR3 is built from 12 residues. Germline V lookup: CDR1 SGHAT, CDR2 FQDESV (reference sequence). The DNA for the CDR3 is TGTGCCAGCAGCCCAAACAGGATAAAAGCTTTCTTT. The encoded protein is CASSPNRIKAFF.

This clonotype came up many times. The chain has TRBV9 and TRBJ2-7; 11 bases match TRBD2. Losses at the gene ends were 4 bases for V and 3 bases for J; bases not matched to a gene: 6. The CDR3 covers 15 residues. Germline assignment: CDR1 SGDLS and CDR2 YYNGEE. CDR3 in DNA: TGTGCCAGCAGCCCTAGCGGGGGGCCCTTCTACGAGCAGTACTTC. Amino acid sequence: CASSPSGGPFYEQYF.

This sequence joins TRBV6-5 and TRBJ2-6; no definite D call. There are 17 residues in the CDR3. V gave up 8 bases and J gave up 0 bases, with 17 bases separating them. The germline gives CDR1 MNHEY, CDR2 SVGAGI. The CDR3 spells CASAGRYSLSGANVLTF. In nucleotides, the CDR3 is TGTGCCAGCGCTGGTCGGTACAGTCTCTCTGGGGCCAACGTCCTGACTTTC.

The chain carries TRBV11-2 and TRBJ1-2; D possibly corresponds to TRBD1 (6 bases). The CDR3 has 14 amino acids. CDR1 is SGHAT, CDR2 FQNNGV, per germline. V lost 4 bases and J 8 bases, leaving 17 bases between the germline ends. The CDR3 protein is CASSSSWAGDGYTF. The CDR3 region has the DNA TGTGCCAGCAGCTCCAGTTGGGCAGGGGACGGCTACACCTTC. Combining the CDR3 with reference TRBV11-2 and TRBJ1-2 gives the whole variable domain EAGVAQSPRYKIIEKRQSVAFWCNPISGHATLYWYQQILGQGPKLLIQFQNNGVVDDSQLPKDRFSAERLKGVDSTLKIQPAKLEDSAVYLCASSSSWAGDGYTFGSGTRLTVV.

The rearrangement links TRBV6-5 to TRBJ1-1; TRBD1 matches at 11 bases. This CDR3 is built from 13 residues. Germline CDR1 and CDR2: MNHEY and SVGAGI. The ends lost 7 bases at V and 7 bases at J; junction bases unmatched: 5. Here the CDR3 DNA reads TGTGCCAGCACCGGACAGGGGGCCAGTGAAGCTTTCTTT. It codes for CASTGQGASEAFF.

This clonotype was recorded a few times. V gene TRBV7-2 combines with J gene TRBJ2-3; D gene uncertain. Germline CDR1 and CDR2: SGHTA and FQGNSA. The CDR3 is 13 residues long. Trimming removed 3 bases at V and 5 bases at J, with 9 bases between. CDR3 DNA: TGTGCCAGCAGCTTGGCGTTCCTAGATACGCAGTATTTT. It encodes CASSLAFLDTQYF. The whole variable domain, filled in from reference TRBV7-2 and TRBJ2-3, reads GAGVSQSPSNKVTEKGKDVELRCDPISGHTALYWYRQSLGQGLEFLIYFQGNSAPDKSGLPSDRFSAERTGGSVSTLTIQRTQQEDSAVYLCASSLAFLDTQYFGPGTRLTVL.

J is TRBJ2-2 and V is TRBV7-2; D is uncertain. Germline values: CDR1 SGHTA, CDR2 FQGNSA. V dropped 1 base and J dropped 2 bases, with 8 bases sitting between them. The CDR3 sequence is 15 residues long. The CDR3 loop reads CASSLGPVNTGELFF. CDR3 DNA: TGTGCCAGCAGCTTAGGACCCGTAAACACCGGGGAGCTGTTTTTT.

This chain joins TRBV12-3 or TRBV12-4 and TRBJ2-4; D ambiguous. The CDR3 runs 14 residues. Trimming removed 6 bases from V and 4 bases from J, with 13 bases in between. The CDR3 sequence: CASSPTRAKNIQYF. CDR3 in DNA: TGTGCCAGCAGCCCGACACGGGCGAAAAACATTCAGTACTTC.

Only a few counts were recorded for this clonotype. V and J are TRBV4-1 and TRBJ1-6; D is uncertain. Trimming took 1 base from V and 5 from J, leaving 9 bases between them. There are 15 residues in the CDR3. Germline CDR1 reads MGHRA; CDR2 reads YSYEKL. As DNA, the CDR3 is TGCGCCAGCAGCCAAGGGTCGGTGGATAATTCACCCCTCCACTTT. Protein: CASSQGSVDNSPLHF.

There are many counts of this clonotype. V usage is TRBV4-1 and J usage is TRBJ1-1; D may be TRBD1 (6 bases). V was clipped by 10 bases and J by 1 base, with 28 bases between them. The CDR3 loop spans 18 amino acids. Germline-derived CDR1 and CDR2 are MGHRA and YSYEKL. In DNA, the CDR3 is TGCGCCACCAACAAGGGGGGGCATATGGTGGAGGCGAACACTGAAGCTTTCTTT. Amino acids: CATNKGGHMVEANTEAFF.

This clonotype has ten or more counts. The DNA for the CDR3 is TGCAGCGTTGTGCCGCCAACCGGGGAGCTGTTTTTT. Encoded protein: CSVVPPTGELFF. The genes are TRBV29-1 and TRBJ2-2; D unresolved. The CDR3 extends over 12 amino acids. Germline CDR1 SQVTM, CDR2 ANQGSEA. With 4 bases removed from V and 5 bases from J, the gap between germline ends came to 8 bases.

This clonotype was counted a few times. The chain has TRBV2 and TRBJ2-7, with a tentative D call TRBD1 (5 bases). V was pared by 6 bases and J by 1 base, with 13 bases between. Germline CDR1 reads SNHLY; CDR2 reads FYNNEI. This CDR3 has 14 residues. CDR3 sequence (DNA): TGTGCCAGCAGCGCCTACAGGACATCCTACGAGCAGTACGTC. Encoded protein: CASSAYRTSYEQYV.

There are many counts of this clonotype. V and J are TRBV6-2 or TRBV6-3 and TRBJ2-1; D is perhaps TRBD1 (6 bases). The CDR3 is made up of 16 amino acids. V was shortened by 6 bases and J by 2 bases, with 17 bases between the two germline ends. Looked up from germline, CDR1 is MNHEY and CDR2 is SVGEGT. The CDR3, as DNA: TGTGCCAGCAGGGACCCGAACAGGGTTACCTACAATGAGCAGTTCTTC. It yields the protein CASRDPNRVTYNEQFF.